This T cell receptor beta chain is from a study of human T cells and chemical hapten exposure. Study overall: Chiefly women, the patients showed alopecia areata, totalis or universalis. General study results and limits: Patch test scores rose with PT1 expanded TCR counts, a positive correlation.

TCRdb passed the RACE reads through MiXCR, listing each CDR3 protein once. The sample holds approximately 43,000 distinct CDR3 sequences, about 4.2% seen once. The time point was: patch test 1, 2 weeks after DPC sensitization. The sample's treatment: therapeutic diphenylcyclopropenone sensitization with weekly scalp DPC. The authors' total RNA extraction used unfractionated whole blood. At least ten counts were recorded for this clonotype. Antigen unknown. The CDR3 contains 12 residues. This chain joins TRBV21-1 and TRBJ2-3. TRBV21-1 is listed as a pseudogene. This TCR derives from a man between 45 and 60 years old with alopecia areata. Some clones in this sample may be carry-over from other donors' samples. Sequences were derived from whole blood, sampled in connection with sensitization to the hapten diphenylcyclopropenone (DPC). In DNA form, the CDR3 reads TGTGCCAGCAGCGCCTCTGCAGATACGCAGTATTTT. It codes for CASSASADTQYF.